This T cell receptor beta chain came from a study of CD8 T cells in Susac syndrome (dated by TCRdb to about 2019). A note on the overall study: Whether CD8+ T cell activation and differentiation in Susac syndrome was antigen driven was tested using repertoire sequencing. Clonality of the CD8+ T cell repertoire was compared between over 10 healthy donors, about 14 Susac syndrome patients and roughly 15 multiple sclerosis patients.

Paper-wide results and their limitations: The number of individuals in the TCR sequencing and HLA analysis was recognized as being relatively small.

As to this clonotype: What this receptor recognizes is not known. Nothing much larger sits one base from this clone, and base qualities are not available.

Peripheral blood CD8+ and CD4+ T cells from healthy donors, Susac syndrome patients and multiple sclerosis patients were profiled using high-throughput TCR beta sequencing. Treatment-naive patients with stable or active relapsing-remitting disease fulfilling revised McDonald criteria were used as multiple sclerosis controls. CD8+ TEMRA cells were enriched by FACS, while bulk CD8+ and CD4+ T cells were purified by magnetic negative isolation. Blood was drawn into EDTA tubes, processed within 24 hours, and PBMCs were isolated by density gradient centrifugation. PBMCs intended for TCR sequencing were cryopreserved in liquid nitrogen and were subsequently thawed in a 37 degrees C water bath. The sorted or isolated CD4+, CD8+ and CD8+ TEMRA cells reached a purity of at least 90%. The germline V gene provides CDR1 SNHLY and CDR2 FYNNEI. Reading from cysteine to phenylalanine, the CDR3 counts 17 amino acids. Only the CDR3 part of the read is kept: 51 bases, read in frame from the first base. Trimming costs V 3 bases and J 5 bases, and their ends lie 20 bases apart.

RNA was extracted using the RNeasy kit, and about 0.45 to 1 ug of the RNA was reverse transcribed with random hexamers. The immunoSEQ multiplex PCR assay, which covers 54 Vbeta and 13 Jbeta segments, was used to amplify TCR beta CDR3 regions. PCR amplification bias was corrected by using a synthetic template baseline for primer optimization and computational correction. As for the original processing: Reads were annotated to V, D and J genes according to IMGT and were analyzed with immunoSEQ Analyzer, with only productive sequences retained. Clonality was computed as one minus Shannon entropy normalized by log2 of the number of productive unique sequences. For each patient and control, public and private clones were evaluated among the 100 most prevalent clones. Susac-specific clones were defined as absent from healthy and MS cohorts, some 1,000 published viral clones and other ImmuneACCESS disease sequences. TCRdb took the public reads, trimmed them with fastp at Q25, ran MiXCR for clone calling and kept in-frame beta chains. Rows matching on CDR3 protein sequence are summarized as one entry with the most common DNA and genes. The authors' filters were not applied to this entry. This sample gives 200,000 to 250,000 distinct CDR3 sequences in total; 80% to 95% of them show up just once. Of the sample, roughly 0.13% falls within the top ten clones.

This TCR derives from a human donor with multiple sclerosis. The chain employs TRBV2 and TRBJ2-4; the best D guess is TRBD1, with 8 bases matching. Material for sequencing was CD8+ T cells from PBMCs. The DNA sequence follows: TGTGCCAGCAGTGATATTATTTGGACAGGGAGGGAAAACATTCAGTACTTC. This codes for CASSDIIWTGRENIQYF.